This passage covers 3 T cell receptor beta chains from one sample sequenced in a study of technical replicates of blood from a few donors. Assay: immunoSEQ multiplex PCR; the TCRdb copy retains only in-frame clones and omits some. Of some 73,000 clones listed, 85% to 95% are singletons. The material sequenced was PBMCs. Source of these receptors: a human donor in good health. Some clones in this sample may be carry-over from other donors' samples.

The V gene is TRBV19, the J gene TRBJ2-2; the D gene is possibly TRBD1 (5 bases). CDR3 length: 13 residues. V gave up 5 bases and J gave up 5 bases, with 9 bases separating them. Germline CDR1 LNHDA, CDR2 SQIVND (reference sequence). CDR3 region: CASSFRDTGELFF. The CDR3 DNA reads as TGTGCCAGTAGTTTCAGGGATACCGGGGAGCTGTTTTTT.

This sequence joins TRBV2 and TRBJ2-1; no clear D. The germline V gene encodes CDR1 SNHLY and CDR2 FYNNEI. The CDR3 runs 14 residues. Trimming pared 2 bases from V and 9 bases from J, leaving 14 bases between. The CDR3 loop reads CASSEFGSAREQFF. The CDR3 DNA reads as TGTGCCAGCAGTGAATTCGGAAGCGCACGTGAGCAGTTCTTC.

The rearrangement joins TRBV11-1 to TRBJ2-1; 7 bases map to TRBD1. CDR3 length: 15 amino acids. Trimming cost V 1 base and J 4 bases; bases outside gene matches: 4. Germline V gene lookup returns CDR1 SGHAT and CDR2 FQDESV (reference sequence). The CDR3 nucleotides are TGTGCCAGCAGCTTAGTAGGGGGCGAGTACAATGAGCAGTTCTTC. The encoded protein is CASSLVGGEYNEQFF.